A selection of T cell receptor beta chains follows, all from one sample in a study of CXCR3-negative and CXCR3-positive naive CD8 T cells. TCRdb reprocessed the 5' RACE reads and reports one entry per CDR3 protein, with no DNA. Recorded for this sample: about 48,000 distinct CDR3 sequences. The sample taken for sequencing was memory CD8+ T cells from blood. Every receptor here comes from a human donor in good health. Some clones in this sample may be carry-over from other donors' samples. CDR3s include the opening cysteine and the closing phenylalanine or tryptophan. Clone size is not always given. Where it is, it says once, few, many or a class for expanded clones.

j_call clone_size v_call cdr3_aa
TRBJ2-1 . TRBV6-2/TRBV6-3 CASSYSQSQQFF
TRBJ2-7 . TRBV28 CASSLIGFTYEQYF
TRBJ2-1 . TRBV3-1 CATTKPGQGPEQFF
TRBJ2-7 . TRBV5-5 CASSFTRGLSGYEQYF
TRBJ1-3 . TRBV29-1 CSVTGGESSGNTIYF
TRBJ2-1 . TRBV15 CATSRGGTSGASYNEQFF
TRBJ2-5 . TRBV29-1 CSDGTEETQYF
TRBJ2-5 . TRBV6-6 CASRHDSQETQYF
TRBJ2-1 . TRBV7-7 CASSLGQGAADEQFF
TRBJ2-6 . TRBV5-1 CASSPDPGANVLTF
TRBJ1-1 . TRBV19 CASSIGLTGAEAFF
TRBJ2-1 . TRBV12-3/TRBV12-4 CASSLALLREWEQFF
TRBJ2-1 . TRBV4-2 CASSQTPNEQFF
TRBJ2-7 . TRBV5-6 CASSLTDSYEQYF
TRBJ2-7 . TRBV29-1 CSVEDPDNSYEQYF
TRBJ2-7 . TRBV23-1 CASSQKTHRDRPYEQYF
TRBJ2-7 . TRBV5-6 CASSFRNSYEQYF
TRBJ2-1 . TRBV6-2/TRBV6-3 CASSHEFRGEQFF
TRBJ2-5 . TRBV28 CASSFTRPQETQYF
TRBJ2-1 . TRBV5-1 CASRVRSYNEQFF
TRBJ2-1 . TRBV11-2 CASSLRGVGYNEQFF
TRBJ2-1 . TRBV4-1 CASSYRDRGSYYNEQFF
TRBJ2-2 medium-sized TRBV5-6 CASSLLHTGELFF
TRBJ2-2 . TRBV28 CASSSRRGENTGELFF
TRBJ1-2 . TRBV27 CASSFAPQVFGYTF
TRBJ2-1 . TRBV2 CASSDTGNEQFF
TRBJ2-5 . TRBV25-1 CASSEALGGWEKTQYF
TRBJ1-4 . TRBV7-2 CASSFDRGDEKLFF
TRBJ2-2 . TRBV20-1 CSARDGDTGELFF
TRBJ2-7 . TRBV25-1 CASSATLGYEGYEQYF
TRBJ1-5 . TRBV28 CASSFRPVNQPQHF
TRBJ2-2 . TRBV14 CASSQSSGELFF
TRBJ2-1 . TRBV5-4 CASSYYLGLAGGDNEQFF
TRBJ2-7 . TRBV20-1 CSARDPGDYEQYF
TRBJ2-1 . TRBV6-2/TRBV6-3 CASRSGYSYNEQFF
TRBJ2-7 . TRBV5-1 CASSLETAYEQYF
TRBJ2-1 medium-sized TRBV5-1 CASSLGNNSGGLSSYNEQFF
TRBJ2-1 . TRBV2 CASSYETSGVTNNEQFF
TRBJ1-1 . TRBV5-4 CASSPTTFDRGGLTEAFF
TRBJ2-7 . TRBV5-1 CASRPETGLDEQYF
TRBJ2-7 . TRBV29-1 CSVEGSYEQYF
TRBJ2-7 . TRBV28 CASSFNSQGASGYEQYF
TRBJ2-2 . TRBV7-9 CASSPRPGELFF
TRBJ1-6 . TRBV5-6 CASSMTAWPLHF
TRBJ2-7 . TRBV12-3/TRBV12-4 CASSLALEQYF
TRBJ1-5 . TRBV28 CASSWPNQPQHF
TRBJ2-7 . TRBV29-1 CSVGTGDGEQYF
TRBJ2-7 . TRBV11-3 CASSSRQGPYEQYF
TRBJ2-7 . TRBV6-2/TRBV6-3 CASSYPGKSQQYF
TRBJ2-7 . TRBV6-2/TRBV6-3 CASTEGSSGDYSYEQYF
TRBJ2-5 . TRBV29-1 CSVASAPRGFTGRETQYF
TRBJ1-1 . TRBV25-1 CASTQNTEAFF
TRBJ2-7 . TRBV10-3 CAISESSWSSYEQYF
TRBJ2-5 . TRBV9 CASSVELSVQETQYF
TRBJ2-3 . TRBV20-1 CSARDPLAESTDTQYF
TRBJ1-1 . TRBV20-1 CSAVPGAKGMNTEAFF
TRBJ2-1 . TRBV7-3 CASSSGTSGSEQFF
TRBJ2-1 . TRBV28 CASSLFATSGVNEQFF
TRBJ1-1 . TRBV29-1 CSVLTALNTEAFF
TRBJ2-3 . TRBV24-1 CATSDVAGSTDTQYF